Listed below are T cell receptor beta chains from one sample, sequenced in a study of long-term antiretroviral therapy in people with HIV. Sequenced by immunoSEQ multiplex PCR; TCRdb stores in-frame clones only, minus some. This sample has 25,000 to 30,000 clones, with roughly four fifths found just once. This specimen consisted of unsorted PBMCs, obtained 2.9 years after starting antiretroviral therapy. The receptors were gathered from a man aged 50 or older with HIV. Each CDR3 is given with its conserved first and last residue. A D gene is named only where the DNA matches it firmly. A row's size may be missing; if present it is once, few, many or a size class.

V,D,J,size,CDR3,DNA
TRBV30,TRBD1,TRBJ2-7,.,CAWSVQGQDSYEQYF,TGTGCCTGGAGTGTACAGGGACAGGATTCCTACGAGCAGTACTTC
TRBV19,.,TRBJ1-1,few,CASSLQGTTPEAFF,TGTGCCAGTAGTTTACAAGGGACGACACCTGAAGCTTTCTTT
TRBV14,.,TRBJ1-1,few,CASSQGRSPPRAFF,TGTGCCAGCAGCCAAGGGAGGAGTCCCCCGAGGGCTTTCTTT
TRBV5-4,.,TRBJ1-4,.,CASSLTPFATNEKLFF,TGTGCCAGCAGCTTGACACCCTTCGCAACTAATGAAAAACTGTTTTTT
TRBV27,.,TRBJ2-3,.,CASSFRGTDTQYF,TGTGCCAGCAGTTTCAGGGGTACAGATACGCAGTATTTT
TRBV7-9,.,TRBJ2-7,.,CASSLGLSYEQYF,TGTGCCAGCAGCCTGGGACTTTCCTACGAGCAGTACTTC
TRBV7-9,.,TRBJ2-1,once,CASSPVGGSSYNEQFF,TGTGCCAGCAGCCCAGTCGGGGGCAGCTCCTACAATGAGCAGTTCTTC
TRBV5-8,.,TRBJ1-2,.,CASSLLEVSYGYTF,TGTGCCAGCAGCTTGCTGGAGGTCAGCTATGGCTACACCTTC
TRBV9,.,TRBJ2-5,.,CASSPGWETQYF,TGTGCCAGCAGCCCAGGTTGGGAGACCCAGTACTTC
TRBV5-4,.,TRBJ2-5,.,CASSLEWRGRQETQYF,TGTGCCAGCAGCTTGGAGTGGCGGGGGCGCCAAGAGACCCAGTACTTC
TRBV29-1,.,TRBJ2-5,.,CSGAVETQYF,TGCAGCGGCGCAGTAGAGACCCAGTACTTC
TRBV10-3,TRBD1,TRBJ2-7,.,CAISGDSSYEQYF,TGTGCCATCAGTGGGGACAGCTCCTACGAGCAGTACTTC
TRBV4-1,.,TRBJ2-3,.,CASSLSRTDTQYF,TGCGCCAGCAGCCTATCACGGACGGATACGCAGTATTTT
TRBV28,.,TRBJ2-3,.,CASSLPSTDTQYF,TGTGCCAGCAGTTTACCCAGCACAGATACGCAGTATTTT
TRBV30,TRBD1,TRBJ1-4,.,CAWSPGQMNEKLFF,TGTGCCTGGAGCCCGGGACAGATGAATGAAAAACTGTTTTTT
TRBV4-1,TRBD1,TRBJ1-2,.,CASSPKGARDYGYTF,TGCGCCAGCAGCCCTAAGGGGGCTCGGGACTATGGCTACACCTTC
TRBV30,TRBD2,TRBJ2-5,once,CAWRRGSGGPRQETQYF,TGTGCCTGGAGAAGAGGTAGCGGGGGGCCCCGACAAGAGACCCAGTACTTC
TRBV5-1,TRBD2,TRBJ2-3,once,CASSIGTSGGRDTQYF,TGCGCCAGCAGCATCGGGACTAGCGGGGGTAGAGATACGCAGTATTTT
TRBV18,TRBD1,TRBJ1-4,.,CASSPLDRGEKLFF,TGTGCCAGCTCACCTTTGGACAGGGGTGAAAAACTGTTTTTT
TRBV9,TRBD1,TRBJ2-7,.,CASSGQGNEQYF,TGTGCCAGCAGCGGACAGGGGAACGAGCAGTACTTC
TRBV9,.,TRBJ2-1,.,CASSQDRSSYNEQFF,TGTGCCAGCAGTCAGGACAGAAGCTCCTACAATGAGCAGTTCTTC
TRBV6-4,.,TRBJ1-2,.,CASSAGRNYGYTF,TGTGCCAGCAGCGCAGGGCGGAACTATGGCTACACCTTC
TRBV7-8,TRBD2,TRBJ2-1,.,CASSLSLAGMNEQFF,TGTGCCAGCAGCTTGAGCCTAGCGGGTATGAATGAGCAGTTCTTC
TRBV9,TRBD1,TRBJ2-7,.,CASSGTGPYEQYF,TGTGCCAGTTCCGGGACAGGGCCCTACGAGCAGTACTTC
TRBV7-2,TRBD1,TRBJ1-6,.,CASRPGTGGNSPLHF,TGTGCCAGCAGACCCGGGACAGGGGGTAATTCACCCCTCCACTTT
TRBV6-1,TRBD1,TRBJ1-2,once,CASREQGAITAGYTF,TGTGCCAGCAGAGAACAGGGGGCGATAACCGCTGGCTACACCTTC